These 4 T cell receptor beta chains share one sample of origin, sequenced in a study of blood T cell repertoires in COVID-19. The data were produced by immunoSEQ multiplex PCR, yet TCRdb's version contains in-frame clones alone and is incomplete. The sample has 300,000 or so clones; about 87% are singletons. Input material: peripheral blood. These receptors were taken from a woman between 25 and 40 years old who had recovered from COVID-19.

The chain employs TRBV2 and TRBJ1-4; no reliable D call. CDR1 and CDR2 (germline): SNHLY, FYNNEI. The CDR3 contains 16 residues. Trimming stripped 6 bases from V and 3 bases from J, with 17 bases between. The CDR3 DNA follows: TGTGCCAGCAGCTTCACCGCCCGGACTTCTAATGAAAAACTGTTTTTT. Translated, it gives CASSFTARTSNEKLFF.

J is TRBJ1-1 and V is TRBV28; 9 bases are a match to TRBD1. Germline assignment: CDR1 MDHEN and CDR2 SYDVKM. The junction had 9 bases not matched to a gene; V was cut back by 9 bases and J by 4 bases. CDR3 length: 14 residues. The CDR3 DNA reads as TGTGCCAGGGCCTGGGACAGGGTAACCACTGAAGCTTTCTTT. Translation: CARAWDRVTTEAFF.

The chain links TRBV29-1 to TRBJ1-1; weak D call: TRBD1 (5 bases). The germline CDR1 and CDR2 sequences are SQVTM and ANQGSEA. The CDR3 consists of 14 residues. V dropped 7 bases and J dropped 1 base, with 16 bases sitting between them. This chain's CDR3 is CSAKTQVSNTEAFF. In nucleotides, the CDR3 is TGCAGCGCTAAGACACAGGTATCGAACACTGAAGCTTTCTTT.

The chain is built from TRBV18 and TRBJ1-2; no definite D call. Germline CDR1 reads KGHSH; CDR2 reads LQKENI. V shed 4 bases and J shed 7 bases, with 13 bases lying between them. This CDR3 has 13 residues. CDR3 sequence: CASSLDGGFGYTF. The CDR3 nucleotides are TGTGCCAGCTCACTCGATGGAGGTTTTGGCTACACCTTC.